This TCR beta chain was sequenced during a study of cytomegalovirus exposure and HLA in healthy donors (dated by TCRdb to 2016 to 2017). Background for the entire study: An earlier analysis of several hundred of the donors reported approximately 300 Gb of sequence data and some 120 million unique TCR beta sequences from about 179 million T cells. An early release that covered 500 to 800 HLA-typed donors contained about 300 gigabases of sequencing data and roughly 84 million unique TCR sequences. The genetic ancestry cluster associated with self-reported Caucasian donors included over 65% of the approximately 430 genotyped donors. The study aimed to test whether cataloging public T cell receptors could reveal signatures of past pathogen exposure. The study used immunosequencing to profile the T cell repertoires of approximately 640 subjects and linked those repertoires to cytomegalovirus serostatus. In addition to the first cohort of around 670 subjects, a separate validation cohort of about 120 different subjects was used. The study combined high-throughput TCR immunosequencing, statistical association of individual TCRs with disease status, and machine learning to predict cytomegalovirus infection status. In a later analysis, previously published TCR beta repertoires from 500 to 750 donors were re-analyzed and high-resolution HLA genotyping was added so that TCR occurrence patterns could be studied. In the later analysis, no new phenotypic data were used to find candidate immune exposures; instead, reliance was placed on TCR beta sequences and their occurrence across donors. An earlier analysis of approximately 640 of the donors applied high-throughput TCR beta sequencing to assess whether each TCR beta V gene segment acted as functional or pseudogenic. Donor age, sex, ethnicity and CMV serostatus were compiled alongside the repertoire data. Genome-wide SNP genotypes for about 65% of the roughly 670 donors were used in a later genetic analysis, which treated that subset as a discovery cohort. All discovery cohort repertoires had been generated on a single sequencing platform. Class I and class II HLA loci were covered by the typing at four-digit resolution. The number of donors typed differed by locus, with roughly 620-630 for A, B, C, DRB1 and DQB1, about 500 for DQA1, approximately 570 for DPA1, and roughly 450 for DPB1. Because of strong linkage in the cohort, roughly five DR-DQ haplotypes were treated as single units for association and clustering. Among 398 genotyped donors of the cohort, an average of about 240,000 unique TCR beta nucleotide sequences were sequenced per donor, around 20% of them non-productive.

The CDR3, cysteine through phenylalanine, is 14 amino acids long. Just the 42-base CDR3 DNA is kept, in frame starting at base 1. V ends up 11 bases short and J 4 bases short, with an unmatched junction base count of 8. Sequences SGHTA (CDR1) and FQGTGA (CDR2) are obtained from the germline V gene. As for this clone: Which antigen it targets is not known. Base quality data are lacking; no much larger clone is found one base away.

The cohort was made up of hundreds of healthy bone marrow donors. Cohort members were all nominally healthy when sampled, although unrecorded immune exposures were likely present. The donor tested CMV seronegative and was one of the 352 seronegative cohort members. A peripheral blood sample was collected from each donor, and TCR beta sequencing was performed on peripheral blood mononuclear cells. Genomic DNA was extracted from the blood cell samples with the Qiagen DNeasy Blood Extraction Kit. The receptor library was made with the immunoSEQ multiplex PCR assay. A mixture of 60 forward primers for TCR Vbeta segments and 13 reverse primers for TCR Jbeta segments was used in the multiplex PCR. The CDR3 region of rearranged TCR beta genes was amplified from genomic DNA with a multiplex PCR assay. Amplified TCR beta libraries were sequenced as 87-base-pair reads on the Illumina HiSeq System. Per the source publication's procedure: A later analysis counted tens of millions of unique TCR beta chains across the 700 or so repertoires, and some 11 million of these chains were shared by at least two donors. Raw reads were error-corrected and collapsed into unique sequences by a nearest-neighbor algorithm in which closely related sequences were merged to remove PCR and sequencing errors. Alignment of CDR3 sequences to IMGT reference sequences was used to assign V, D and J gene segments. For a sequence to be retained, a match of at least six nucleotides was required to both a V gene segment and a J gene segment. Rearrangements were called productive when the CDR3 lacked stop codons and stayed in frame with V and J; all others were non-productive. CDR3 was defined according to IMGT convention as the region running from the second conserved V-encoded cysteine to the conserved J-encoded phenylalanine. Sequences without an unambiguous match to a single V gene segment were excluded from the earlier analysis of 500 to 700 of the donors. In an earlier analysis of 450 to 750 of the donors, a V segment was called functional when productive rearrangements were above 56.7%, and segregating when the standard deviation between donors exceeded 5%. A statistical classification framework was built for diagnosing cytomegalovirus status from the catalog of TCR beta chain sequences. V and J gene assignment, in a later analysis, came from comparing TCR nucleotide sequences with IMGT/GENE-DB human TR gene sequences. In a later analysis, CDR3 sequences and most-parsimonious VDJ recombination scenarios were assigned using the TCRdist pipeline. In a later analysis, each TCR beta chain was defined by its CDR3 amino acid sequence together with its V-gene family, and reads without a unique V-gene family were excluded. To address suspected cross-contamination and a sequencing artifact, a later analysis removed a few hundred highly shared, low-generation-probability nucleotide sequences. For each public chain, a later analysis derived a clonal expansion index from normalized ranks of inferred template counts within each repertoire. A later analysis computed generation probabilities with a VDJ recombination model fitted to out-of-frame rearrangements, and checked the results against IGoR. In a later analysis, hypergeometric tests were used to score TCR-TCR, TCR-HLA and TCR-CMV co-occurrence, with a repertoire-size bias correction applied to TCR pairs. A later analysis estimated false discovery rates by permuting HLA or CMV assignments 20 times. In a later analysis, co-occurring TCRs were grouped with DBSCAN, and TCRdist sequence similarity was added when clustering was performed within HLA-allele-positive subsets. Co-occurrence clustering excluded repertoires with fewer than 30,000 or more than 120,000 public chains, plus five with anomalous nucleotide sharing. In its TCRdb copy, this immuneACCESS table keeps in-frame sequences only and misses some clones. Where compared with another copy, unresolved V genes explain less than half of these, and the others have no known cause. That table gives V, J and clone size, and the DNA gave D and trimming. A total of about 120,000 clones appear in this sample, over 65% of them only once. The top ten clones comprise about 2.5% of the sample.

Paper-wide results and their limitations: In a later genetic analysis, fewer N-insertions in productive TCRs were reported among donors in an Asian-associated ancestry cluster than the roughly 700-donor mean. A further reported finding was that TCR beta sequences accurately predicted the HLA-A and HLA-B alleles for most subjects in the first cohort. When HLA alleles, especially DR and DQ, strongly co-occurred, attributing TCR associations to individual alleles was difficult. A later analysis found that TCR association rates varied across HLA loci, with DRB1 alleles showing the most associated TCRs and HLA-C alleles the fewest. A later analysis reported that several top co-occurrence clusters appeared linked to parvovirus B19, influenza, CMV and Epstein-Barr virus. Correlated functional status among segregating V segments might be attributable to linkage disequilibrium, but an unknown experimental factor could not be ruled out. Cytomegalovirus status was reported to be diagnosed by the classifier with high specificity and sensitivity in both the original and validation cohorts. Because HLA typing was unavailable for some donors at each locus, only the typed subset was used in association tests. In a later analysis, HLA-associated TCR beta chains were found to be more clonally expanded and to have lower generation probabilities than equally common non-associated chains. Three of the identified cytomegalovirus-associated TCR beta chains were confirmed in vitro to be specific for cytomegalovirus antigens. The authors suggested that the approach could potentially be extended to other disease states and immunological phenotypes. This cohort had only TCR beta chains sequenced, and the lack of alpha or paired-chain data limited which features could be detected. Immune exposure information for the cohort was limited to CMV serostatus. Across donors, most TCR sequences were observed very rarely, whereas some public TCRs were present in many individuals. A cluster of highly shared sequence variants was judged likely to represent a technical artifact of the sequencing pipeline. Some IMGT-functional V segments, including TRBV6-2 and TRBV6-3, could not be distinguished by the 87-base-pair reads and were therefore excluded. In a later analysis, 16,951 TCR beta sequences were associated with specific HLA alleles at a false discovery rate of 0.05. Because counts were too low, approximately 18 rarely observed V segments, including chromosome 9 orphons, were excluded from the earlier analysis of some 540 of the donors. According to a later analysis, most CMV-associated TCR beta chains appeared to be HLA-restricted, and the HLA associations seemed to be driven largely by CMV exposure. In the study, some 160 TCR beta chains were listed as associated with cytomegalovirus. Roughly uniform sequencing depth across donors was assumed in presence/absence analyses, although this assumption may not hold. V-gene and J-gene trimming of TCR beta chains was associated with a missense DCLRE1C variant in a later genetic analysis, and the association was replicated in an independent cohort. In an earlier analysis of several hundred of the donors, most TCR beta V segments were observed in productive rearrangements about 90% or about 30% of the time, broadly matching IMGT annotations.

The source of this sequence is a female donor in good health and CMV-seronegative. Sequencing used PBMCs. Recombination linked TRBV7-3 to TRBJ2-1; 10 of the junction bases match TRBD2. The DNA sequence is as follows: TGTGCCTCCACACTAGCGGGGCTGTACAATGAGCAGTTCTTC. This gives the protein CASTLAGLYNEQFF.